Listed below are T cell receptor beta chains from one sample, sequenced in a study of cytomegalovirus exposure and HLA in healthy donors. Sequenced by immunoSEQ multiplex PCR; TCRdb stores in-frame clones only, minus some. The sample contains 100,000 to 150,000 clones, under 80% of which appear only once. Sequenced sample: PBMCs. These receptors originate from a woman aged 60-75 years in good health and CMV-seropositive. Each CDR3 is given with its conserved first and last residue. D genes are given only for firm matches. Some rows mark clone size as missing; the rest say once, few, many or name a class of expanded clone.

.	.	TRBJ2-2	TRBV7-2	CASRDGGNTGELFF	TGTGCCAGCAGAGACGGGGGGAACACCGGGGAGCTGTTTTTT
.	TRBD1	TRBJ1-4	TRBV18	CASSLNVRDRGYSSEKLFF	TGTGCCAGCTCACTGAACGTCCGGGACAGGGGTTACTCGAGTGAAAAACTGTTTTTT
.	.	TRBJ1-5	TRBV6-1	CASSVNNQPQHF	TGTGCCAGCAGTGTCAACAATCAGCCCCAGCATTTT
.	TRBD1	TRBJ1-2	TRBV5-5	CASSSGIGTGSGGGYTF	TGTGCCAGCAGCTCCGGTATCGGGACAGGGTCAGGGGGTGGCTACACCTTC
.	TRBD1	TRBJ2-7	TRBV14	CASSRSGTGGEQYF	TGTGCCAGCAGCCGCTCCGGGACAGGAGGAGAGCAGTACTTC
once	.	TRBJ1-4	TRBV4-3	CASSRQAKSVEKLFF	TGCGCCAGCTCAAGACAGGCCAAGTCGGTTGAAAAACTGTTTTTT
.	.	TRBJ2-5	TRBV13	CASSRIAEEQYF	TGTGCCAGCAGCCGCATAGCGGAAGAGCAGTACTTC
.	TRBD2	TRBJ2-1	TRBV7-9	CATTHGGGANEQFF	TGTGCCACAACTCATGGCGGGGGGGCCAATGAGCAGTTCTTC
.	TRBD1	TRBJ1-2	TRBV27	CASRDRAISRGYTF	TGTGCCAGCAGAGACAGGGCTATTTCGCGTGGCTACACCTTC
.	TRBD2	TRBJ2-7	TRBV5-6	CASSSQRGSYEQYF	TGTGCCAGCAGCTCCCAGCGGGGCTCCTACGAGCAGTACTTC
.	TRBD1	TRBJ1-1	TRBV5-1	CASSGRQGGTEAFF	TGCGCCAGCAGCGGTAGACAGGGTGGCACTGAAGCTTTCTTT
.	TRBD1	TRBJ1-2	TRBV29-1	CSVVGATGDYGYTF	TGCAGCGTCGTGGGCGCGACAGGGGACTATGGCTACACCTTC
.	.	TRBJ2-1	TRBV5-4	CASSLSSYNEQFF	TGTGCCAGCAGCCTTAGCTCCTACAATGAGCAGTTCTTC
.	TRBD2	TRBJ2-7	TRBV5-6	CASSSGTSAPRRHEQYF	TGTGCCAGCAGCTCCGGGACTAGCGCGCCCCGACGCCACGAGCAGTACTTC
.	.	TRBJ1-2	TRBV29-1	CSVRQESNYGYTF	TGCAGCGTCCGACAGGAATCTAACTATGGCTACACCTTC
few	TRBD1	TRBJ1-3	TRBV5-5	CASSFLLTGVSSGNTIYF	TGTGCCAGCAGCTTCCTCTTGACAGGGGTAAGCTCTGGAAACACCATATATTTT
once	TRBD1	TRBJ1-2	TRBV5-4	CASSADRGGYGYTF	TGTGCCAGCAGCGCGGACAGGGGGGGCTATGGCTACACCTTC
.	.	TRBJ2-3	TRBV7-2	CASSPYTGTDTQYF	TGTGCCAGCAGCCCCTATACGGGGACAGATACGCAGTATTTT
.	TRBD2	TRBJ2-1	TRBV9	CASSVTTSGNPSYNEQFF	TGTGCCAGCAGCGTGACGACTAGCGGGAACCCCTCCTACAATGAGCAGTTCTTC
.	.	TRBJ1-2	TRBV7-2	CASSSLAGARDYGYTF	TGTGCCAGCAGCTCCCTTGCGGGGGCGCGGGACTATGGCTACACCTTC
.	.	TRBJ2-5	TRBV2	CASKSFQETQYF	TGTGCCAGCAAGAGTTTCCAAGAGACCCAGTACTTC
.	.	TRBJ1-1	TRBV7-9	CASSQQGTEAFF	TGTGCCAGCAGCCAACAGGGCACTGAAGCTTTCTTT
.	TRBD2	TRBJ2-3	TRBV5-1	CASSLRPITSGGRTDTQYF	TGCGCCAGCAGCTTGAGGCCTATAACTAGCGGGGGTCGCACAGATACGCAGTATTTT
.	.	TRBJ1-1	TRBV13	CASSDHPTGRVNTEAFF	TGTGCCAGCAGCGATCACCCTACGGGCAGGGTGAACACTGAAGCTTTCTTT
few	TRBD1	TRBJ2-7	TRBV4-1	CASSLPRQGAYEQYF	TGCGCCAGCAGCCTCCCACGACAGGGGGCCTACGAGCAGTACTTC
.	TRBD1	TRBJ1-6	TRBV30	CAWNHGQGHSPLHF	TGTGCCTGGAACCACGGACAGGGCCATTCACCCCTCCACTTT
.	.	TRBJ1-4	TRBV4-2	CASSQDKTANEKLFF	TGTGCCAGCAGCCAAGATAAAACAGCTAATGAAAAACTGTTTTTT
.	TRBD1	TRBJ2-7	TRBV2	CASRGTGASYEQYF	TGTGCCAGCAGAGGGACAGGGGCTTCCTACGAGCAGTACTTC
few	.	TRBJ2-5	TRBV27	CASSQDQETQYF	TGTGCCAGCAGCCAGGATCAAGAGACCCAGTACTTC
.	.	TRBJ2-7	TRBV5-4	CASSPGLSTQGQYF	TGTGCCAGCAGCCCGGGACTCAGCACTCAAGGGCAGTACTTC
.	TRBD2	TRBJ2-7	TRBV14	CASRISGRAYEQYF	TGTGCCAGCAGGATAAGCGGGAGGGCCTACGAGCAGTACTTC
few	.	TRBJ1-2	TRBV10-3	CAISVDTYTDGYTF	TGTGCCATCAGTGTAGACACCTATACGGATGGCTACACCTTC
.	.	TRBJ2-1	TRBV7-9	CASSLGQGLNEQFF	TGTGCCAGCAGCTTAGGGCAGGGTCTCAATGAGCAGTTCTTC
.	.	TRBJ1-1	TRBV29-1	CSVAGPAATEAFF	TGCAGCGTCGCGGGCCCTGCAGCCACTGAAGCTTTCTTT
.	TRBD2	TRBJ2-3	TRBV7-2	CASSIRTSGSGDTQYF	TGTGCCAGCAGCATCAGGACTAGCGGGAGTGGAGATACGCAGTATTTT
.	TRBD1	TRBJ1-4	TRBV7-6	CASSLALTGWNEKLFF	TGTGCCAGCAGCTTAGCGTTGACAGGGTGGAATGAAAAACTGTTTTTT
.	TRBD2	TRBJ2-1	TRBV5-4	CASSSWGGYNEQFF	TGTGCCAGCAGCTCCTGGGGGGGCTACAATGAGCAGTTCTTC
.	TRBD2	TRBJ2-1	TRBV9	CASSAPTGTRIGEQFF	TGTGCCAGCAGCGCCCCCACCGGGACTAGAATTGGGGAGCAGTTCTTC
.	.	TRBJ2-3	TRBV7-2	CASSLGRADTQYF	TGTGCCAGCAGCTTAGGCCGCGCAGATACGCAGTATTTT
few	TRBD2	TRBJ2-2	TRBV19	CASSTSSGSPGELFF	TGTGCCAGTAGTACTAGTAGCGGGAGCCCCGGGGAGCTGTTTTTT
once	TRBD1	TRBJ1-2	TRBV5-4	CASSSTGTGDGYTF	TGTGCCAGCAGCTCGACCGGGACAGGGGACGGCTACACCTTC